This T cell receptor (beta chain) was obtained from a study of shared clonotypes between healthy human individuals. About the research overall: Serving as donors were a couple of women and a few men, whose ages spanned 18 to 49.

Germline V CDR1 and CDR2: SGHDT, YYEEEE. V lost 4 bases and J lost 3, with 10 bases in between. This CDR3 comprises 13 residues. In the case of this clone: Other DNA sequences in this sample translate to the same CDR3.

When replicate PCRs were run on sorted subsets, they used around 200 ng DNA, about 30,000 T cell genomes. Data came from immunoSEQ multiplex PCR; TCRdb stores just in-frame clones and leaves some out. The table includes approximately 980,000 clones, approximately 80% detected once. This TCR was sampled from a young man in good health. The chain joins TRBV5-6 to TRBJ2-5; D is possibly TRBD1 (5 bases). Sequencing was carried out using memory CD4+ T cells sorted from blood. The subset was: CD45RA-negative fraction. The DNA of the CDR3 is TGTGCCAGCAGCCTTCTACAGGAAGAGACCCAGTACTTC. It specifies CASSLLQEETQYF. The whole variable domain, remainder taken from reference TRBV5-6 and TRBJ2-5, is DAGVTQSPTHLIKTRGQQVTLRCSPKSGHDTVSWYQQALGQGPQFIFQYYEEEERQRGNFPDRFSGHQFPNYSSELNVNALLLGDSALYLCASSLLQEETQYFGPGTRLLVL.